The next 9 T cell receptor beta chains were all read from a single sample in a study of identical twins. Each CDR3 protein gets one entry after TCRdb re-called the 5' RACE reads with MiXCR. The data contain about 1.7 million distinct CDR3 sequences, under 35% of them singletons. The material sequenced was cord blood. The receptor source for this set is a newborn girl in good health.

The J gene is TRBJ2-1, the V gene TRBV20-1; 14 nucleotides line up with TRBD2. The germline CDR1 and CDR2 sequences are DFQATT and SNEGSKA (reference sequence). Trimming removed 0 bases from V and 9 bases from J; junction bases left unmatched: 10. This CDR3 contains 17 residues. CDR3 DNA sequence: TGCAGTGCTAGAGATCCCCGACTAGCGGGGGGGCGGAGTGAGCAGTTCTTC. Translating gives CSARDPRLAGGRSEQFF.

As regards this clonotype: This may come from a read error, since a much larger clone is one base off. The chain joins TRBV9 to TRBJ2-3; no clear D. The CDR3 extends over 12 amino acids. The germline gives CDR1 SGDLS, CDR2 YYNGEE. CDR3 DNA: TGTGCCAGCAACGTAGATGGAGATACGCAGTATTTT. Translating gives CASNVDGDTQYF.

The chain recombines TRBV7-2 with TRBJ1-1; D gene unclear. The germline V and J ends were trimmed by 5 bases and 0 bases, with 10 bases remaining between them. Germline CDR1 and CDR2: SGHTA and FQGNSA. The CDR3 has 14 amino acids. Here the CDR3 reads CASSLTNMNTEAFF. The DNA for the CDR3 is TGTGCCAGCAGCCTGACTAACATGAACACTGAAGCTTTCTTT.

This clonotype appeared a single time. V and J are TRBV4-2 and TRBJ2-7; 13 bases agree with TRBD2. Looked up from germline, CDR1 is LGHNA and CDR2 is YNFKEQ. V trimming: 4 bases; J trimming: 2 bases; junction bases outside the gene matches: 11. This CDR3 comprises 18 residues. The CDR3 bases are TGTGCCAGCAGCCTAGGACTAGCGGGAGTTTCGATCCCCTACGAGCAGTACTTC. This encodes CASSLGLAGVSIPYEQYF.

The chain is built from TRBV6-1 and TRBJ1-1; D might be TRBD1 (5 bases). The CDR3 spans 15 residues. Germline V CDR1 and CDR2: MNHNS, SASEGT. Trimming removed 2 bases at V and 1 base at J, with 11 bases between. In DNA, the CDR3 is TGTGCCAGCAGTGAAAATGGGGCCGAGAACACTGAAGCTTTCTTT. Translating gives CASSENGAENTEAFF.

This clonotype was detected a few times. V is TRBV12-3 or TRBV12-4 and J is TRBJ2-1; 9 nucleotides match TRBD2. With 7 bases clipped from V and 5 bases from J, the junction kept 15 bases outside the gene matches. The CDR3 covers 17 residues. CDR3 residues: CASTPRLGLAIHNEQFF. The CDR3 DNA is TGTGCCAGCACTCCTCGGCTTGGACTAGCGATCCACAATGAGCAGTTCTTC.

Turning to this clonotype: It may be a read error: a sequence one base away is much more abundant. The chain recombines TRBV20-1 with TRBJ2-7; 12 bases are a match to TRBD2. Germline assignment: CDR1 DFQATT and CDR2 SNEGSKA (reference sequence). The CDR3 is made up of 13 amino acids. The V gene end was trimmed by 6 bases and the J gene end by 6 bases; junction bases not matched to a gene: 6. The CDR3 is CSAKLAGGCEQYF. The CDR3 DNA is TGCAGTGCGAAACTAGCGGGGGGCTGCGAGCAGTACTTC.

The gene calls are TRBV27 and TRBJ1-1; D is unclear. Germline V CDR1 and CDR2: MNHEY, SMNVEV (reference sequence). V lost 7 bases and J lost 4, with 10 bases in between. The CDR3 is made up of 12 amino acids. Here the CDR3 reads CASNRPGTEAFF. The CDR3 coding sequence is TGTGCCAGCAATCGGCCGGGCACTGAAGCTTTCTTT.

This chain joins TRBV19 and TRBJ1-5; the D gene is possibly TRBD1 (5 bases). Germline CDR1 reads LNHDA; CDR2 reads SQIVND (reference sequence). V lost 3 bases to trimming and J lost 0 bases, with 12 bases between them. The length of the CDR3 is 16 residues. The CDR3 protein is CASSIPRDLSNQPQHF. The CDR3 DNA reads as TGTGCCAGTAGTATCCCCCGGGACCTTAGCAATCAGCCCCAGCATTTT.